The rows below give T cell receptor beta chains drawn from one sample of a study of cytomegalovirus exposure and HLA in healthy donors. Assay: immunoSEQ multiplex PCR; the TCRdb copy retains only in-frame clones and omits some. This table holds 140,000 to 150,000 clones, roughly 70% found once. Sequenced: PBMCs. The receptor set was obtained from a young man in good health and CMV-seronegative. Both conserved end residues are part of each CDR3. The D gene is left open where the match is weak. The size field is filled for only some rows; it gives once, few, many or a size class.

CDR3,DNA,D,size,J,V
CASSPGGETQYF,TGTGCCAGCAGCCCAGGGGGGGAGACCCAGTACTTC,-,-,TRBJ2-5,TRBV6-1
CAWSVRPGQGEQPQHF,TGTGCCTGGAGTGTAAGGCCGGGACAGGGAGAGCAGCCCCAGCATTTT,TRBD1,-,TRBJ1-5,TRBV30
CASSYNKRVSGNTIYF,TGTGCCAGCAGCTATAACAAGCGGGTCTCTGGAAACACCATATATTTT,-,-,TRBJ1-3,TRBV9
CASSLGTLSSGGARTQYF,TGTGCCAGCAGCTTAGGGACACTCTCTAGCGGGGGGGCTAGGACCCAGTACTTC,TRBD2,few,TRBJ2-5,TRBV7-2
CASSQAGGGNEQFF,TGCGCCAGCAGCCAAGCGGGGGGCGGCAATGAGCAGTTCTTC,-,few,TRBJ2-1,TRBV4-1
CASNIRSAGELFF,TGTGCCAGCAATATTCGTTCCGCCGGGGAGCTGTTTTTT,-,-,TRBJ2-2,TRBV2
CASSGTDQETQYF,TGTGCCAGCAGCGGGACAGACCAAGAGACCCAGTACTTC,-,-,TRBJ2-5,TRBV9
CASSIGEGWNTQYF,TGTGCCAGTAGTATAGGCGAGGGTTGGAATACGCAGTATTTT,-,-,TRBJ2-3,TRBV19
CASSPEIIPTDTQYF,TGTGCCAGCAGTCCCGAGATAATTCCCACAGATACGCAGTATTTT,-,-,TRBJ2-3,TRBV27
CASSYIGGGETQYF,TGTGCCAGCAGTTACATAGGGGGAGGGGAGACCCAGTACTTC,-,-,TRBJ2-5,TRBV6-5
CASNRAAEETQYF,TGTGCCAGCAATCGAGCGGCGGAAGAGACCCAGTACTTC,-,-,TRBJ2-5,TRBV9